A selection of T cell receptor beta chains follows, all from one sample in a study of graft-versus-host responses after intestinal transplantation. Libraries were prepared by immunoSEQ multiplex PCR; TCRdb keeps only in-frame clonotypes and omits some of them. The data contain about 110,000 clones, about nine tenths of them seen just once; the ten biggest clones take up about 0.7%. Antigens of these TCRs are unknown. This specimen consisted of unstimulated CD4+ T cells sorted from spleen or lymph node cells, obtained before transplant. Receptor source: a human donor who was the organ donor for an intestinal transplant. CDR3s include the opening cysteine and the closing phenylalanine or tryptophan. D genes are given only for firm matches. The size entry is marked missing in some rows and otherwise reads once, few, many or a size class.

cdr3_nt cdr3_aa v_call d_call j_call clone_size
TGTGCCAGTATCAGGACAGGCACGACCGGGGAGCTGTTTTTT CASIRTGTTGELFF TRBV19 TRBD1 TRBJ2-2 NA
TGTGCCTGGAGTATGGGGGGCGGCTACACCTTC CAWSMGGGYTF TRBV30 NA TRBJ1-2 NA
TGTGCCAGCAGCCAGAATCATCGTTCCAATTCACCCCTCCACTTT CASSQNHRSNSPLHF TRBV9 NA TRBJ1-6 NA
TGCAGCGTTGAAGATCCAGGCCGCCAAGAGACCCAGTACTTC CSVEDPGRQETQYF TRBV29-1 NA TRBJ2-5 NA
TGTGCCAGCAGCCCACGGGCGGAGATGAACACTGAAGCTTTCTTT CASSPRAEMNTEAFF TRBV6-6 NA TRBJ1-1 NA
TGTGCCAGCAGTTACGCGAGGGCGGGCCCCAATTCACCCCTCCACTTT CASSYARAGPNSPLHF TRBV6-5 NA TRBJ1-6 NA
TGTGCCAGCAGTAAACGGGACGCATCTGCGGGTGTCCAGTACTTC CASSKRDASAGVQYF TRBV11-3 NA TRBJ2-5 NA
TGTGCCAGCAGTGTGGGGAGGCGGACTAATGAAAAACTGTTTTTT CASSVGRRTNEKLFF TRBV6-1 NA TRBJ1-4 NA
TGTGCCAGCAGTGATGCCGCGAAGCCCCAGCATTTT CASSDAAKPQHF TRBV6-1 NA TRBJ1-5 NA
TGCGCCAGCAGCTTAAGGACAGGGGGCGCCCCAGATACGCAGTATTTT CASSLRTGGAPDTQYF TRBV5-1 TRBD1 TRBJ2-3 NA
TGTGCCAGCTCACCAAAGCAAACCCGAGAGACCCAGTACTTC CASSPKQTRETQYF TRBV18 NA TRBJ2-5 NA
TGTGCCAGAACAGGGGGCACAGATACGCAGTATTTT CARTGGTDTQYF TRBV5-3 NA TRBJ2-3 NA
TGTGCCAGCAGTAAAAACGGACAGGGAAGAGGCTACGAGCAGTACTTC CASSKNGQGRGYEQYF TRBV2 TRBD1 TRBJ2-7 NA
TGTGCCAGCAGTGCGTACAGGGATTATGGCTACACCTTC CASSAYRDYGYTF TRBV6-1 NA TRBJ1-2 NA
TGTGCCAGTAGTATAGATCCTCGGGCTAGCGGTCAAGAGACCCAGTACTTC CASSIDPRASGQETQYF TRBV19 TRBD2 TRBJ2-5 NA
TGTGCCAGCAGCTTAGGCGGGACAAAATATTCACCCCTCCACTTT CASSLGGTKYSPLHF TRBV7-9 NA TRBJ1-6 few
TGCGCCAGCAGCTCCGGGACAGGGTACACTGAAGCTTTCTTT CASSSGTGYTEAFF TRBV5-1 TRBD1 TRBJ1-1 NA
TGTGCCAGCAGCTTTCCTGGACTAGCGGGAGGACGAAGCTCCTACGAGCAGTACTTC CASSFPGLAGGRSSYEQYF TRBV11-2 TRBD2 TRBJ2-7 NA
TGTGCCAGCAGGAAAGCGGGGTACCAAGAGACCCAGTACTTC CASRKAGYQETQYF TRBV5-5 TRBD2 TRBJ2-5 NA
TGTGCCAGCAGCCCCGGTGGAGGGAGTTCACCCCTCCACTTT CASSPGGGSSPLHF TRBV7-3 NA TRBJ1-6 NA
TGCAGCGTTGATGGTTACAGGGAGCAGTTCTTC CSVDGYREQFF TRBV29-1 NA TRBJ2-1 NA
TGTGCCAGCAGAACCGGGGGAGTCAGCTGGGGCTACACCTTC CASRTGGVSWGYTF TRBV28 NA TRBJ1-2 NA
TGTGCCAGCAGCGTAGGACTCACAGATACGCAGTATTTT CASSVGLTDTQYF TRBV7-9 NA TRBJ2-3 NA
TGTGCCAGTAGTACCCCCCGGACAGGACCGCCTGGAAGGCATGAGCAGTTCTTC CASSTPRTGPPGRHEQFF TRBV19 TRBD1 TRBJ2-1 once
TGCGCCAGCAGCAGTCCTAGCGGGTCTATTGACGAGCAGTACTTC CASSSPSGSIDEQYF TRBV5-1 TRBD2 TRBJ2-7 NA
TGCGCCAGCAGCAGAGGGACGGGGAACACTGAAGCTTTCTTT CASSRGTGNTEAFF TRBV5-1 NA TRBJ1-1 NA
TGTGCCAGCAGCTGGGACAGCAGCTCTGGAAACACCATATATTTT CASSWDSSSGNTIYF TRBV7-2 TRBD1 TRBJ1-3 NA